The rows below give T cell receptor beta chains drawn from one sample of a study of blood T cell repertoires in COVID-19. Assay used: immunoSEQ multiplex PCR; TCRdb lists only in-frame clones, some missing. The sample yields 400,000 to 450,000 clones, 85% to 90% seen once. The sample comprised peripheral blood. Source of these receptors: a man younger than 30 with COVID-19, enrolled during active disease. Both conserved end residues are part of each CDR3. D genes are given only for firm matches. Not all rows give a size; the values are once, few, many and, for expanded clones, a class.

CASSGGSGSFAETQYF TGTGCCAGCAGCGGAGGGAGTGGCAGCTTTGCAGAGACCCAGTACTTC . TRBJ2-5 . 16 TRBV9
CASSSQVTDTGELFF TGCGCCAGCAGCTCACAGGTTACCGACACCGGGGAGCTGTTTTTT . TRBJ2-2 . 15 TRBV5-1
CASSDSQGYEQYF TGTGCCAGCAGTGACTCACAGGGCTACGAGCAGTACTTC . TRBJ2-7 . 13 TRBV6-4
CATETGEGGGGYTF TGTGCCACCGAGACAGGGGAAGGAGGTGGAGGCTACACCTTC few TRBJ1-2 TRBD1 14 TRBV19
CASMRGLAGELFF TGTGCCAGCATGCGGGGGTTGGCCGGGGAGCTGTTTTTT . TRBJ2-2 TRBD2 13 TRBV6-6
CASSIVRFGIWNEKLFF TGTGCCAGTAGTATAGTACGCTTCGGGATTTGGAATGAAAAACTGTTTTTT . TRBJ1-4 . 17 TRBV19
CASSLLDNEQFF TGTGCCAGCAGCTTACTCGACAATGAGCAGTTCTTC . TRBJ2-1 . 12 TRBV7-8
CAWRPFTGVAKNIQYF TGTGCCTGGAGGCCTTTTACAGGTGTAGCCAAAAACATTCAGTACTTC . TRBJ2-4 . 16 TRBV30
CASSAFDRVAGELFF TGTGCCAGCAGCGCATTTGACAGGGTTGCCGGGGAGCTGTTTTTT . TRBJ2-2 TRBD1 15 TRBV14
CASSMTSLAKNIQYF TGTGCCAGTAGTATGACTTCTCTAGCCAAAAACATTCAGTACTTC . TRBJ2-4 . 15 TRBV19
CASSLPPAGVTGELFF TGTGCCAGCAGCTTGCCCCCGGCGGGAGTCACCGGGGAGCTGTTTTTT . TRBJ2-2 TRBD2 16 TRBV5-4
CASSLGGSGNEQFF TGTGCCAGCAGCTTAGGGGGGAGTGGCAATGAGCAGTTCTTC . TRBJ2-1 . 14 TRBV7-3
CASSPGQGGYGYTF TGTGCCAGCTCACCAGGACAGGGTGGCTATGGCTACACCTTC . TRBJ1-2 TRBD1 14 TRBV18
CAITRDREGYTF TGTGCCATCACTCGGGACAGGGAGGGCTACACCTTC few TRBJ1-2 TRBD1 12 TRBV10-3
CAWGAVEAFF TGTGCCTGGGGGGCCGTTGAAGCTTTCTTT . TRBJ1-1 . 10 TRBV30
CASRPDRFTEAFF TGTGCCAGCAGACCAGACAGATTTACTGAAGCTTTCTTT . TRBJ1-1 . 13 TRBV12-3/TRBV12-4
CASSFFEQETQYF TGTGCCAGCAGCTTCTTCGAACAGGAGACCCAGTACTTC . TRBJ2-5 . 13 TRBV7-2
CASSARLAGGTDTQYF TGTGCCAGTAGTGCTCGACTAGCGGGGGGCACAGATACGCAGTATTTT . TRBJ2-3 TRBD2 16 TRBV19
CASSPREGASRTEAFF TGTGCCAGTAGTCCTCGGGAGGGGGCTTCCCGCACTGAAGCTTTCTTT . TRBJ1-1 TRBD1 16 TRBV19
CASSVDRGSNQPQHF TGTGCCAGCAGCGTGGACAGGGGGTCGAATCAGCCCCAGCATTTT . TRBJ1-5 TRBD1 15 TRBV6-5
CASRATTGGQETQYF TGTGCCAGCAGGGCCACGACAGGGGGCCAAGAGACCCAGTACTTC . TRBJ2-5 TRBD1 15 TRBV11-2
CASSLRAPAEAFF TGTGCCAGCAGTTTGCGGGCACCCGCTGAAGCTTTCTTT . TRBJ1-1 . 13 TRBV12-3/TRBV12-4
CASSQGGDTDTQYF TGTGCCAGCAGCCAGGGGGGGGACACAGATACGCAGTATTTT . TRBJ2-3 TRBD2 14 TRBV3-1/TRBV3-2
CATSDRGLAGNYNEQFF TGTGCCACCAGTGATCGAGGACTAGCGGGGAACTACAATGAGCAGTTCTTC once TRBJ2-1 TRBD2 17 TRBV24-1
CASSLGDRDIQGYTF TGCGCCAGCAGCTTGGGGGACAGGGACATACAAGGCTACACCTTC once TRBJ1-2 TRBD1 15 TRBV5-1
CASSQGFFNEQYF TGCGCCAGCAGCCAAGGTTTTTTTAACGAGCAGTACTTC . TRBJ2-7 . 13 TRBV4-1
CAISSTGDGTEAFF TGTGCCATCAGCTCCACAGGGGATGGCACTGAAGCTTTCTTT . TRBJ1-1 TRBD1 14 TRBV10-3
CASSGDLAGGIGREQFF TGTGCCAGCAGTGGGGACCTAGCGGGAGGGATTGGCAGGGAGCAGTTCTTC . TRBJ2-1 TRBD2 17 TRBV6-1
CATSRYGREDTDTQYF TGTGCCACCAGCAGGTACGGCCGAGAGGATACAGATACGCAGTATTTT . TRBJ2-3 . 16 TRBV15